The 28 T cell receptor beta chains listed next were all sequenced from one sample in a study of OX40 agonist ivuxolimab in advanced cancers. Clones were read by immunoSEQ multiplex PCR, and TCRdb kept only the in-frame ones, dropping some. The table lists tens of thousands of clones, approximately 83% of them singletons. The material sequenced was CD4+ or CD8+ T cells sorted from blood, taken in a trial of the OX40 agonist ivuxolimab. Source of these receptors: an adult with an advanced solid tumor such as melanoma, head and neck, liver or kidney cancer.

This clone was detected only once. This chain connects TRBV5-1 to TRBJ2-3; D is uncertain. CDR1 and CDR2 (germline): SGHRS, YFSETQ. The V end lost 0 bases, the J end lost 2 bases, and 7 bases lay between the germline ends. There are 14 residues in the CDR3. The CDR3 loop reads CASSLDHFTDTQYF. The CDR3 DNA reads TGCGCCAGCAGCTTGGACCATTTCACAGATACGCAGTATTTT. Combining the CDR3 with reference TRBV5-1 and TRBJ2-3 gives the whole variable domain KAGVTQTPRYLIKTRGQQVTLSCSPISGHRSVSWYQQTPGQGLQFLFEYFSETQRNKGNFPGRFSGRQFSNSRSEMNVSTLELGDSALYLCASSLDHFTDTQYFGPGTRLTVL.

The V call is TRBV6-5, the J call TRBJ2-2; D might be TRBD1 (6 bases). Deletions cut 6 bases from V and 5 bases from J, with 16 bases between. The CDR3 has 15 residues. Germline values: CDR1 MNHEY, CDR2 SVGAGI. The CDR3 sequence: CASRSSGTSTGELFF. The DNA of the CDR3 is TGTGCCAGCAGATCCTCCGGGACAAGTACCGGGGAGCTGTTTTTT.

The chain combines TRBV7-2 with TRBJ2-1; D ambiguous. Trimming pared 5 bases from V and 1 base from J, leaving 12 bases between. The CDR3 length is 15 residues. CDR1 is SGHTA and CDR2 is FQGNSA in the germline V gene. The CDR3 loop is CASSPLADSYNEQFF. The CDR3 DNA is TGTGCCAGCAGCCCTTTGGCGGATTCCTACAATGAGCAGTTCTTC.

The CDR3 DNA sequence: TGTGCCAGCTGTCGTGAGGGGCTCACTGAAGCTTTCTTT. Translation: CASCREGLTEAFF. The chain uses TRBV5-6 and TRBJ1-1; D is possibly TRBD1 (5 bases). Trimming cost V 7 bases and J 4 bases, with 14 bases left between them. The CDR3 has 13 residues. Germline CDR1 SGHDT, CDR2 YYEEEE.

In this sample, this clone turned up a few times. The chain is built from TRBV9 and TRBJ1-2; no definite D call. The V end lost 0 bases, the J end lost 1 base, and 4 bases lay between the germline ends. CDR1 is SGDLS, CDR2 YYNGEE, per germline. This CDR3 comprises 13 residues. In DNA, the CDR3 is TGTGCCAGCAGCGTAGACAGTAACTATGGCTACACCTTC. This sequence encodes CASSVDSNYGYTF.

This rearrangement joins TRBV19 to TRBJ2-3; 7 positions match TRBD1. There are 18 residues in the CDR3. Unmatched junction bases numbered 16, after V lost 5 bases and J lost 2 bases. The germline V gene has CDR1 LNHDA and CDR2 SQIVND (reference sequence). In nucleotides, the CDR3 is TGTGCCAGTAGTGGGGAGCGGATGGGCAGGGGGATCACAGATACGCAGTATTTT. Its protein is CASSGERMGRGITDTQYF. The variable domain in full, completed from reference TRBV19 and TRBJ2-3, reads DGGITQSPKYLFRKEGQNVTLSCEQNLNHDAMYWYRQDPGQGLRLIYYSQIVNDFQKGDIAEGYSVSREKKESFPLTVTSAQKNPTAFYLCASSGERMGRGITDTQYFGPGTRLTVL.

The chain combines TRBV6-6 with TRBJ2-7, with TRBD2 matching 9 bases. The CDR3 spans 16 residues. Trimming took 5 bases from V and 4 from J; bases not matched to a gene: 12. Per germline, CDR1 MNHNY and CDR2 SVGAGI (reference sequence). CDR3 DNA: TGTGCCAGCAGTCCACTGGGCGGGGGGGCCAAGTACGAGCAGTACTTC. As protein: CASSPLGGGAKYEQYF.

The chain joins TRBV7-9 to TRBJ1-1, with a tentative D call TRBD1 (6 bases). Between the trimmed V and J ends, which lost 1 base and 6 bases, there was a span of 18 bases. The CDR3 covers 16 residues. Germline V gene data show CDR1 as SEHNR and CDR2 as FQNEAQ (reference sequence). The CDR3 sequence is CASSLVPGQRGAEAFF. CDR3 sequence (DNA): TGTGCCAGCAGCTTAGTCCCCGGACAGCGCGGGGCTGAAGCTTTCTTT. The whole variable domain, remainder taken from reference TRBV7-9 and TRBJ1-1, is DTGVSQNPRHKITKRGQNVTFRCDPISEHNRLYWYRQTLGQGPEFLTYFQNEAQLEKSRLLSDRFSAERPKGSFSTLEIQRTEQGDSAMYLCASSLVPGQRGAEAFFGQGTRLTVV.

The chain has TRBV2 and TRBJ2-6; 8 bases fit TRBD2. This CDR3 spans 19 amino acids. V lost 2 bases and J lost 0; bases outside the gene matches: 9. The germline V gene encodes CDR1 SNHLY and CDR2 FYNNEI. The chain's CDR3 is CASSERRGAGLSGANVLTF. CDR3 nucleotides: TGTGCCAGCAGTGAACGGCGGGGGGCGGGCCTCTCTGGGGCCAACGTCCTGACTTTC.

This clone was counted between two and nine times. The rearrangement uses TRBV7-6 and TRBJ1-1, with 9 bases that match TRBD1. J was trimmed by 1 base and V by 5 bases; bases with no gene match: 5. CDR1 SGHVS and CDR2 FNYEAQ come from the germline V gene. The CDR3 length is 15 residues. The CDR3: CASSPRTGANTEAFF. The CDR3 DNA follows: TGTGCCAGCAGCCCACGGACAGGGGCGAACACTGAAGCTTTCTTT.

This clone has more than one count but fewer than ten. Here the CDR3 DNA reads TGTGCCACCGGGGGAGGGAGCTCCTATAATTCACCCCTCCACTTT. Protein product: CATGGGSSYNSPLHF. The chain joins TRBV10-3 to TRBJ1-6; D is perhaps TRBD1 (5 bases). CDR1 is ENHRY and CDR2 is SYGVKD in the germline V gene. This CDR3 contains 15 residues. V was cut by 10 bases and J by 0 bases, with 13 bases left in between.

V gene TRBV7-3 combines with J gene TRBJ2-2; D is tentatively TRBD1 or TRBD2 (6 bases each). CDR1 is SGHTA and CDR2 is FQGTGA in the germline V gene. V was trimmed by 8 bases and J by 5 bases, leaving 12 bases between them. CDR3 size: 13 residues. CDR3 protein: CASGGHETGELFF. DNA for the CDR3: TGTGCCAGCGGGGGGCATGAGACCGGGGAGCTGTTTTTT.

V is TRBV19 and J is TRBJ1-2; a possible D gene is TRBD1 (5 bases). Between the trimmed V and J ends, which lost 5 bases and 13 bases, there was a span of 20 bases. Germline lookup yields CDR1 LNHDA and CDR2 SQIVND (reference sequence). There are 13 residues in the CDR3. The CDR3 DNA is TGTGCCAGTAGTCCCCTCCTACAGGAAAGGGTCACCTTC. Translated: CASSPLLQERVTF.

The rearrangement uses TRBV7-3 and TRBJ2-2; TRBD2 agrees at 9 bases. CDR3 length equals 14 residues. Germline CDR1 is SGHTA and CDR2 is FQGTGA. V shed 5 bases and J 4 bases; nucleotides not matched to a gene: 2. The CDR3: CASSRAGGTGELFF. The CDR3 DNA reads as TGTGCCAGCAGCCGAGCGGGGGGCACCGGGGAGCTGTTTTTT.

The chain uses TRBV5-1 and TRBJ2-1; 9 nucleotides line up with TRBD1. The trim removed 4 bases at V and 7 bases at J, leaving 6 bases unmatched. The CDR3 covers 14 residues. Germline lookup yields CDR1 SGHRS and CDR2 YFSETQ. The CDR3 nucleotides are TGCGCCAGCAGCCGGGACAGGGCTTCGAATGAGCAGTTCTTC. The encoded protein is CASSRDRASNEQFF.

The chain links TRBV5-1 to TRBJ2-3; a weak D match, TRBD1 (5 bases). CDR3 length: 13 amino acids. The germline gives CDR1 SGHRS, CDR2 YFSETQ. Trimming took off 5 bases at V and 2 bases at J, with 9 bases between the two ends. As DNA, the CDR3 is TGCGCCAGCAGGATAGGGGACACAGATACGCAGTATTTT. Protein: CASRIGDTDTQYF.

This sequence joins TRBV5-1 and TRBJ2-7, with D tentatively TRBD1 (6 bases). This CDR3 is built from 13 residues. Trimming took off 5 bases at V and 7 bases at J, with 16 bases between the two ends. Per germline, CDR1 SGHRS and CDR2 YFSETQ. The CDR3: CASRFQGLGEQYF. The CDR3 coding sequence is TGCGCCAGCAGATTTCAGGGGTTAGGGGAGCAGTACTTC.

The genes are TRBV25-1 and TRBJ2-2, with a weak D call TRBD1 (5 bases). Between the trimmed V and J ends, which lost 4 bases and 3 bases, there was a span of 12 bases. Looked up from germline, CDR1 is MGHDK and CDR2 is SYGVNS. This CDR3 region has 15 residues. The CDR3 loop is CASSAWTPDTGELFF. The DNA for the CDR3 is TGTGCCAGCAGTGCCTGGACACCCGACACCGGGGAGCTGTTTTTT.

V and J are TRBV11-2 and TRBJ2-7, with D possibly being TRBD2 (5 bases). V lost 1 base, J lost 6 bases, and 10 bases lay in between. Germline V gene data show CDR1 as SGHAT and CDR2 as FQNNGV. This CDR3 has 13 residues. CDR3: CASSLGRESEQYF. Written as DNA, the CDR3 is TGTGCCAGCAGCTTAGGTCGGGAAAGCGAGCAGTACTTC.

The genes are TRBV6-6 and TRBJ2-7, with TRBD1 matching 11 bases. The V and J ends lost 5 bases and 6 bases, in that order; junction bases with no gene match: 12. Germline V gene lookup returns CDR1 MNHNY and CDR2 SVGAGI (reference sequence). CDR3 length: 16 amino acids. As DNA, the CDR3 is TGTGCCAGCAGTCGAACCCGGGACAGGGGGTCGGGCGAGCAGTACTTC. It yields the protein CASSRTRDRGSGEQYF.

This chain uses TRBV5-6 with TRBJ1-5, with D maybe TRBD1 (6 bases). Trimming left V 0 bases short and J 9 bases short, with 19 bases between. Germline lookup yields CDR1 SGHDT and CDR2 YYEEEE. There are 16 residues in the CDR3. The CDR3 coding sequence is TGTGCCAGCAGCTTGGGACAGGTGGGGGGGGATGGGCCCCAGCATTTT. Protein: CASSLGQVGGDGPQHF.

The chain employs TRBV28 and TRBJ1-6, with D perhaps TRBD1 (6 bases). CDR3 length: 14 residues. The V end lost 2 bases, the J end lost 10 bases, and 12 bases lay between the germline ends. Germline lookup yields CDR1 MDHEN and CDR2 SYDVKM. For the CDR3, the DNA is TGTGCCAGCAGTTTAGGGGGGGCTGGGTCACCCCTCCACTTT. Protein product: CASSLGGAGSPLHF.

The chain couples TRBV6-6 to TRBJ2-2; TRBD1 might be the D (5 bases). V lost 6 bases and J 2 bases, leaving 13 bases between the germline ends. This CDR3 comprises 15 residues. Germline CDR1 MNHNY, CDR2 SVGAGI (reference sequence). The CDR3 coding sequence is TGTGCCAGCAGCCTTTTTGGGGCTAACACCGGGGAGCTGTTTTTT. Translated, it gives CASSLFGANTGELFF.

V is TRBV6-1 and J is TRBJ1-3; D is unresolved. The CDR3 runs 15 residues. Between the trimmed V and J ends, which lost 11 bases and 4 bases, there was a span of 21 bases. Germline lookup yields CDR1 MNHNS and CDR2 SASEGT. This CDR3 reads CADPRKGLLGNTIYF. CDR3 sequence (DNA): TGTGCCGACCCCCGAAAGGGTCTATTGGGAAACACCATATATTTT.

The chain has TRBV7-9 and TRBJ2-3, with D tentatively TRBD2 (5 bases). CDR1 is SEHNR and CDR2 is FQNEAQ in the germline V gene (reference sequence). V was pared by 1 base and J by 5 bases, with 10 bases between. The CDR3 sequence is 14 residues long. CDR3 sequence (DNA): TGTGCCAGCAGCTTAGGGCTAGCAGGAGATACGCAGTATTTT. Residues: CASSLGLAGDTQYF.

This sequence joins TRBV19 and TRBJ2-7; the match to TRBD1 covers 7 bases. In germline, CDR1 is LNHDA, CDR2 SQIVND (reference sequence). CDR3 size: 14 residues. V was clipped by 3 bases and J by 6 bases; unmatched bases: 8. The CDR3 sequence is CASSIVAQGSEQYF. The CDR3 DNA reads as TGTGCCAGTAGTATTGTAGCACAGGGGAGCGAGCAGTACTTC.

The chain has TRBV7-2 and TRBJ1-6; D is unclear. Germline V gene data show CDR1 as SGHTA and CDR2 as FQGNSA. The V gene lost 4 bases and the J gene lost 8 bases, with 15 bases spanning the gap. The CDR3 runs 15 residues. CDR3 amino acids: CASSSSVRPDSPLHF. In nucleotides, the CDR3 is TGTGCCAGCAGCTCCTCGGTACGCCCAGATTCACCCCTCCACTTT.

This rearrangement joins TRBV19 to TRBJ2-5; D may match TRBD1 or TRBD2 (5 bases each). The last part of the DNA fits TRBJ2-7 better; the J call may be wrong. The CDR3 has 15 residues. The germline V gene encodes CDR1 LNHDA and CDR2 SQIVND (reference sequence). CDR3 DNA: TGTGCCAGTAGTATGACAAGGGACGCTTCCTACGAGCAGTACTTC. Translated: CASSMTRDASYEQYF.